Below, 5 T cell receptor beta chains from the same sample are listed, as sequenced in a study of brain T cells in children with intractable seizures listed by TCRdb under 2021. The sample's time point label is to be understood as: blood from clinic visit 5 months post-surgery; TSC patient then seizure free. The library came from the immunoSEQ multiplex PCR assay. In TCRdb, the immuneACCESS table is reduced to in-frame sequences with V and J assigned. These tables do not hold every clone; where another copy was compared, an unresolved V gene accounts for under half, and the others remain unexplained. This sample is represented by a few hundred thousand clones; about 94% of them were singletons. The top ten clones comprise roughly 5.7% of the sample. The sample here was peripheral blood, taken 5 to 6 months after surgery. Every receptor here comes from a boy under two years old with tuberous sclerosis and intractable seizures.

This clone was counted a single time. This chain connects TRBV19 to TRBJ2-3; D is unresolved. The length of the CDR3 is 14 residues. The V gene's germline CDR1 is LNHDA and CDR2 SQIVND (reference sequence). Trimming took off 6 bases at V and 3 bases at J, with 13 bases between the two ends. DNA of the CDR3: TGTGCCAGTAGCAAAATGACGACAACAGATACGCAGTATTTT. It specifies CASSKMTTTDTQYF.

This chain joins TRBV19 and TRBJ2-7, with 9 bases matching TRBD1. The V segment lost 6 bases and the J segment 0 bases; nucleotides outside the gene matches: 3. This CDR3 contains 14 residues. Germline V gives CDR1 LNHDA, CDR2 SQIVND (reference sequence). CDR3 region: CASRGQGSSYEQYF. The CDR3 region has the DNA TGTGCCAGTAGAGGACAGGGGTCCTCCTACGAGCAGTACTTC.

The chain has TRBV5-4 and TRBJ2-3, with TRBD2 identical over 13 bases. This CDR3 has 18 residues. CDR1 SGHNT and CDR2 YYREEE come from the germline V gene (reference sequence). V was clipped by 4 bases and J by 5 bases; unmatched bases: 13. The CDR3 coding sequence is TGTGCCAGCAGCGGGGGGGGAGGACTAGCGGGAGAGATAGATACGCAGTATTTT. Translation: CASSGGGGLAGEIDTQYF.

The chain uses TRBV11-3 and TRBJ1-3; no clear D gene. The CDR3 spans 13 residues. V shed 4 bases and J shed 3 bases, with 7 bases lying between them. Germline loops: CDR1 SGHNT, CDR2 YENEEA. The CDR3 loop is CASSSIGGNTIYF. CDR3 sequence (DNA): TGTGCCAGCAGCTCGATCGGTGGAAACACCATATATTTT.

The chain joins TRBV11-2 to TRBJ1-1, with D possibly matching TRBD1 (5 bases). V dropped 7 bases and J dropped 0 bases, with 15 bases sitting between them. CDR3 size: 15 residues. CDR1 and CDR2 from the germline V gene are SGHAT and FQNNGV. CDR3 coding DNA: TGTGCCAGCACCCCGGGGCCCAACATGAACACTGAAGCTTTCTTT. It codes for CASTPGPNMNTEAFF.